This T cell receptor (beta chain) was sequenced in a study of technical replicates of blood from a handful of donors (dated by TCRdb to about 2017). From its cysteine to its phenylalanine, the CDR3 spans 13 amino acids. Just CDR3 DNA is preserved here, 39 bases in frame from base 1. As encoded in the germline V gene (reference sequence), CDR1 is MNHEY while CDR2 is SMNVEV. Deletion took 3 bases off V and 0 bases off J, with a span of 5 bases between the germline ends. This clone occurred a few times. No antigen is known for it. Per-base quality was not reported, and no clone a single base away is much larger than it. The protocol used for the library was the immunoSEQ multiplex PCR assay. In its TCRdb copy, this immuneACCESS table keeps in-frame sequences only and misses some clones. Where compared with another copy, unresolved V genes explain less than half of these, and the others have no known cause. The sample includes over 70,000 clones, with roughly 92% observed a single time. The ten most abundant clones make up roughly 0.41% of the sample.

The material sequenced was T cells isolated from PBMCs. This TCR was recovered from a human donor in good health. This chain joins TRBV27 to TRBJ1-1; the D gene is not confidently resolved. The CDR3 amino acid sequence is: CASSLALNTEAFF. In nucleotides, the sequence is TGTGCCAGCAGTTTGGCCTTGAACACTGAAGCTTTCTTT.